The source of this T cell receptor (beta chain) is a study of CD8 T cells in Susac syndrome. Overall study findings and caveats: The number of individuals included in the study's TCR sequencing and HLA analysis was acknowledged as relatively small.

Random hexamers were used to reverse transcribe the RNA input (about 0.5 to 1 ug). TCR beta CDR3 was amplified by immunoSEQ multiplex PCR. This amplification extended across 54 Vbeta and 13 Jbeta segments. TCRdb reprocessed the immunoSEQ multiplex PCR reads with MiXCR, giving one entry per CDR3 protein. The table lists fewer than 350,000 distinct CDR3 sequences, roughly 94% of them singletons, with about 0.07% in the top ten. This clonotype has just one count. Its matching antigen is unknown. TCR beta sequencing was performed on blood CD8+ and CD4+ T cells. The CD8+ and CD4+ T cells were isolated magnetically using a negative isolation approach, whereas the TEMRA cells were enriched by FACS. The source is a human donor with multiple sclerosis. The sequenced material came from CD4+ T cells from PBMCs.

The CDR3 sequence is CASSTGQREQYF. The CDR3 bases are TGCGCCAGCAGCACCGGACAACGCGAGCAGTACTTC. V is TRBV5-1 and J is TRBJ2-7, with D perhaps matching TRBD1 (5 bases). Trimming pared 4 bases from V and 6 bases from J, leaving 11 bases between. This CDR3 region has 12 residues. Looked up from germline, CDR1 is SGHRS and CDR2 is YFSETQ. Looking up the rest from reference TRBV5-1 and TRBJ2-7 gives the full variable domain: KAGVTQTPRYLIKTRGQQVTLSCSPISGHRSVSWYQQTPGQGLQFLFEYFSETQRNKGNFPGRFSGRQFSNSRSEMNVSTLELGDSALYLCASSTGQREQYFGPGTRLTVT.